This T cell receptor (beta chain) was sequenced in a study of shared clonotypes between healthy human individuals. About this clone itself: Its specificity is not known.

The CDR3 has 12 amino acids. CDR1 and CDR2 (germline): SNHLY, FYNNEI. V lost 11 bases and J lost 5; bases outside the gene matches: 6. Caucasian adults living in Nashville, Tennessee, provided all samples. Findings and caveats of the study: Several donors held about 5% of naive CD4 clonotypes in common. Donor clonotype sharing was expected to depend on sequencing depth.

Libraries were prepared by immunoSEQ multiplex PCR; TCRdb keeps only in-frame clonotypes and omits some of them. The sample consists of 2 million to 2.5 million clones, around 95% of them appearing once. Sequences were obtained from naive CD4+ T cells sorted from blood. Documented subset: CD45RA+ positively selected. This TCR derives from a man aged 18 to 35 in good health. The rearrangement links TRBV2 to TRBJ2-1; 7 bases map to TRBD1. CDR3: CAPDRSHNEQFF. The CDR3 DNA follows: TGTGCCCCGGACAGGTCCCACAATGAGCAGTTCTTC.